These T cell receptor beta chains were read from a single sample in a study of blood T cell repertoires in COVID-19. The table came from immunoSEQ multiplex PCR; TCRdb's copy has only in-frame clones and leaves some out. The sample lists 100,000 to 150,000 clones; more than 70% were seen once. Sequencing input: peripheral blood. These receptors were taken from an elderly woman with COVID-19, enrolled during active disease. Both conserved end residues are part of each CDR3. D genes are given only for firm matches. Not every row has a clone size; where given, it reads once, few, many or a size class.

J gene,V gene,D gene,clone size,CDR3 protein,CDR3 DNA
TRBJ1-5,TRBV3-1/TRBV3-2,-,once,CASSPQGIQPQHF,TGTGCCAGCAGCCCCCAGGGGATTCAGCCCCAGCATTTT
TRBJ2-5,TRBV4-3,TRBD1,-,CASSQRPGTGGETQYF,TGCGCCAGCAGCCAGCGCCCCGGGACAGGTGGAGAGACCCAGTACTTC
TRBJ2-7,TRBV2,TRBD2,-,CASRPSGSYEQYF,TGTGCCAGCCGGCCTAGCGGGAGCTACGAGCAGTACTTC
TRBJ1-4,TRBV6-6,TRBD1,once,CASSPIIGQDLGTNEKLFF,TGTGCCAGCAGTCCAATTATAGGACAGGATCTAGGGACTAATGAAAAACTGTTTTTT
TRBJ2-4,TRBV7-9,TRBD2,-,CASTSSGREGNIQYF,TGTGCCAGCACCTCTAGCGGGAGAGAGGGGAACATTCAGTACTTC
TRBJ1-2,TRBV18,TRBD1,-,CASSPGTGGGYGYTF,TGTGCCAGCTCACCAGGGACAGGGGGCGGCTATGGCTACACCTTC
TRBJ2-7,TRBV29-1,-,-,CSVVPSSYEQYF,TGCAGCGTTGTCCCTAGCTCCTACGAGCAGTACTTC
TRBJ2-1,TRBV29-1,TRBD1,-,CSATRTGNYNEQFF,TGCAGCGCCACCAGGACAGGGAACTACAATGAGCAGTTCTTC
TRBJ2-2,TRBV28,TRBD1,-,CASSLGTAANTGELFF,TGTGCCAGCAGTTTAGGGACAGCTGCGAACACCGGGGAGCTGTTTTTT
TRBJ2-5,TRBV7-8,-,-,CASSLEPGKETQYF,TGTGCCAGCAGCTTAGAACCGGGAAAAGAGACCCAGTACTTC
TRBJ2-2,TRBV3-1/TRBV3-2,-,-,CASSQRQHLNTGELFF,TGTGCCAGCAGCCAAAGACAGCACTTGAACACCGGGGAGCTGTTTTTT
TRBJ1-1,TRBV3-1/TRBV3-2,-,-,CASSRRHEAFF,TGTGCCAGCAGCCGTCGACATGAAGCTTTCTTT
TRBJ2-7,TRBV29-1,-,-,CSVVSVVNYEQYF,TGCAGCGTTGTTTCAGTTGTGAATTACGAGCAGTACTTC
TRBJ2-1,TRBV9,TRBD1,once,CASSYIQTGTEEQFF,TGTGCCAGCAGCTATATTCAGACAGGGACGGAGGAGCAGTTCTTC
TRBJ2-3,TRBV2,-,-,CASVRWDTQYF,TGTGCCAGCGTACGGTGGGATACGCAGTATTTT
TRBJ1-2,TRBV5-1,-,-,CASSLDRPGGYTF,TGCGCCAGCAGCTTGGACAGGCCTGGGGGCTACACCTTC
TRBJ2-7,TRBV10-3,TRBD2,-,CAIRREDSYEQYF,TGTGCCATCCGACGGGAGGACTCCTACGAGCAGTACTTC
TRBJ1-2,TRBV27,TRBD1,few,CASSLGQPLNYGYTF,TGTGCCAGCAGTTTGGGACAGCCCTTAAACTATGGCTACACCTTC
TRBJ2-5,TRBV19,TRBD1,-,CASSMGQLYGETQYF,TGTGCCAGTAGTATGGGACAGTTGTATGGAGAGACCCAGTACTTC
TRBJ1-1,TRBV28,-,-,CASSRGGGRTEAFF,TGTGCCAGCAGCCGAGGGGGGGGGAGGACTGAAGCTTTCTTT
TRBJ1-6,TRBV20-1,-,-,CSASVGFEGSPLHF,TGCAGTGCCAGTGTAGGCTTTGAGGGATCACCCCTCCACTTT
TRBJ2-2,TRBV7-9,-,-,CASSVARGELFF,TGTGCCAGCAGCGTGGCTAGGGGGGAGCTGTTTTTT
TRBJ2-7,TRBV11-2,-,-,CASSLTQGTAYEQYF,TGTGCCAGCAGCTTGACCCAGGGTACCGCCTACGAGCAGTACTTC
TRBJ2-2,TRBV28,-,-,CASSLYGGGELFF,TGTGCCAGCAGTTTATACGGCGGCGGGGAGCTGTTTTTT
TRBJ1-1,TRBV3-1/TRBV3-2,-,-,CASSRRLATEAFF,TGTGCCAGCAGCCGGAGGTTAGCGACTGAAGCTTTCTTT
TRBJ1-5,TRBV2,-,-,CASSEALGRNQPQHF,TGTGCCAGCAGTGAAGCGCTGGGGAGGAATCAGCCCCAGCATTTT
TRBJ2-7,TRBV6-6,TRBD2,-,CASRTSGGSYEQYF,TGTGCCAGCAGAACTAGCGGGGGCTCCTACGAGCAGTACTTC
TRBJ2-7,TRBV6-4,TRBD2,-,CASSALAGGTYEQYF,TGTGCCAGCAGTGCACTAGCGGGAGGAACCTACGAGCAGTACTTC
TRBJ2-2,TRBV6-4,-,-,CASRVEENTGELFF,TGTGCCAGCCGCGTAGAAGAGAACACCGGGGAGCTGTTTTTT
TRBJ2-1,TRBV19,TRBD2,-,CASSIAMTSGMNEQFF,TGTGCCAGTAGTATAGCGATGACTAGCGGAATGAATGAGCAGTTCTTC
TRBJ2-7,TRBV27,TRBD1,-,CASSFRDRGREQYF,TGTGCCAGCAGTTTTCGGGACAGGGGACGCGAGCAGTACTTC
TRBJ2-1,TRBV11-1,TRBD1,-,CASPHSGTGLNEQFF,TGTGCCAGTCCCCACTCCGGGACAGGGCTAAATGAGCAGTTCTTC
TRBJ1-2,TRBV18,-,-,CASSPRLPDGYTF,TGTGCCAGCTCACCTCGCCTGCCGGATGGCTACACCTTC
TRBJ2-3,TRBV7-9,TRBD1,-,CASSLSRTGSTDTQYF,TGTGCCAGCAGCTTAAGTCGGACAGGAAGCACAGATACGCAGTATTTT
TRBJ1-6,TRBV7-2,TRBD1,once,CASNLQGAGSPLHF,TGTGCCAGCAACCTACAGGGGGCGGGTTCACCCCTCCACTTT
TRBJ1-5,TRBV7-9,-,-,CASRLQSSNQPQHF,TGTGCCAGCAGGCTACAGAGTAGCAATCAGCCCCAGCATTTT
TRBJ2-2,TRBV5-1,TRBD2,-,CASSGGTSSGELFF,TGCGCCAGCAGCGGGGGGACTAGCTCCGGGGAGCTGTTTTTT
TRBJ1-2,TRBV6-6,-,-,CASSYSGGGYGYTF,TGTGCCAGCAGTTATTCTGGGGGCGGCTATGGCTACACCTTC
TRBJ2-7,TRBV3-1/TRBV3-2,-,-,CASSRNTGSYEQYF,TGTGCCAGCAGCAGAAACACAGGGTCCTACGAGCAGTACTTC
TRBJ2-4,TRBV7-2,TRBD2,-,CASSPSGGDPIQYF,TGTGCCAGCAGCCCATCGGGAGGCGACCCCATTCAGTACTTC
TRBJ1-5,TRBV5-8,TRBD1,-,CASGTTGGINPQHF,TGTGCCAGCGGTACGACAGGGGGGATTAATCCCCAGCATTTT
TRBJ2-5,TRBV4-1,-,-,CASSQAPSGNQETQYF,TGCGCCAGCAGCCAAGCTCCCTCAGGGAACCAAGAGACCCAGTACTTC
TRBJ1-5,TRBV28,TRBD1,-,CASRETGGNQPQHF,TGTGCCAGCAGGGAAACAGGGGGCAATCAGCCCCAGCATTTT
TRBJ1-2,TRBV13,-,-,CASTQHGSWGYTF,TGTGCCAGCACCCAACACGGGTCCTGGGGCTACACCTTC
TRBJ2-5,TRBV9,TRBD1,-,CASSPRQGRQETQYF,TGTGCCAGCAGCCCACGACAGGGTCGTCAGGAGACCCAGTACTTC
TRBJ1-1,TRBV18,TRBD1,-,CASSLDRGPEAFF,TGTGCCAGCTCACTGGACAGGGGACCTGAAGCTTTCTTT
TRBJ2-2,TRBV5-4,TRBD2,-,CASSWGLAGGVNTGELFF,TGTGCCAGCAGCTGGGGACTAGCGGGAGGTGTAAACACCGGGGAGCTGTTTTTT
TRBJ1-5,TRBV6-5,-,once,CASRGSGSNQPQHF,TGTGCCAGCAGGGGTAGCGGAAGCAATCAGCCCCAGCATTTT
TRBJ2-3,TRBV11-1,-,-,CASSASPDTQYF,TGTGCCAGCAGCGCAAGCCCAGATACGCAGTATTTT
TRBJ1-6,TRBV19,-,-,CASLRDNNSPLHF,TGTGCCAGTCTCCGGGATAATAATTCACCCCTCCACTTT
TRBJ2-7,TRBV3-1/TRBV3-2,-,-,CASSLLGSEQYF,TGTGCCAGCAGCCTCCTTGGGAGCGAGCAGTACTTC
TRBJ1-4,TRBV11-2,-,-,CASSLGAGGEKLFF,TGTGCCAGCAGCTTGGGGGCAGGCGGTGAAAAACTGTTTTTT
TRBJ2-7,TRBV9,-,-,CASSVVAGRYEQYF,TGTGCCAGCAGCGTAGTTGCGGGAAGGTACGAGCAGTACTTC